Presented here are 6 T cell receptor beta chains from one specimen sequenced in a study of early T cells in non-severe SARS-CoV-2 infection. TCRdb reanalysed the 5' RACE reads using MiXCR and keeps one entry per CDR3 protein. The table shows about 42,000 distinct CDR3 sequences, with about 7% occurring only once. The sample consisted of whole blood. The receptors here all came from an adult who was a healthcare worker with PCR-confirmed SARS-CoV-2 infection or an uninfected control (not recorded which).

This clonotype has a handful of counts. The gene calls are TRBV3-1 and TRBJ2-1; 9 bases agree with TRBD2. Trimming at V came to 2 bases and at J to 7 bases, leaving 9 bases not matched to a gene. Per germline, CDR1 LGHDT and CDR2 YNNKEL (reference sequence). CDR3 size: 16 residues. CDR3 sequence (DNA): TGTGCCAGCAGCCAACAGAGCGGGGGGCATGTTAATGAGCAGTTCTTC. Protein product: CASSQQSGGHVNEQFF.

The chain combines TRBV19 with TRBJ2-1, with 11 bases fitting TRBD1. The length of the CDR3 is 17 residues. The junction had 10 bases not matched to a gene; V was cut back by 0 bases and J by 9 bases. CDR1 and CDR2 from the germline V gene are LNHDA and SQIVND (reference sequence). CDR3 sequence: CASSIDGTGGASSEQFF. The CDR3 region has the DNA TGTGCCAGTAGTATAGATGGGACAGGGGGGGCTAGCAGTGAGCAGTTCTTC.

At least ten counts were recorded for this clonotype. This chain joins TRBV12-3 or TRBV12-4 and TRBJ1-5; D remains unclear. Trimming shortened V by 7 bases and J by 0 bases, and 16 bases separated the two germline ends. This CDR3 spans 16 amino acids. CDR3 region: CASTTRDGYSNQPQHF. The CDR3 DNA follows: TGTGCCAGCACCACCCGAGACGGCTATAGCAATCAGCCCCAGCATTTT.

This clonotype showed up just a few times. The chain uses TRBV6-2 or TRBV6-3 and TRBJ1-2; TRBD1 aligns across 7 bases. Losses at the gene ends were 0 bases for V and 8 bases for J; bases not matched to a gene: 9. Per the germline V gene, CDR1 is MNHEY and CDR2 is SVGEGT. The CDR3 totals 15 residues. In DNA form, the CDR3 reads TGTGCCAGCAGTTACTCGGGCCAGACAGGGAAGGGCTACACCTTC. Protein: CASSYSGQTGKGYTF.

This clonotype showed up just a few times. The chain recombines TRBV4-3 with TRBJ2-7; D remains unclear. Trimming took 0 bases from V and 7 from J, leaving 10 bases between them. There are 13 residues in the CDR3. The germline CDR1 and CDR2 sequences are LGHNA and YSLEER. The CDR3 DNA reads TGCGCCAGCAGCCAAGATCTACCCAGGGAGCAGTACTTC. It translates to CASSQDLPREQYF.

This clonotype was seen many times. CDR3 nucleotide sequence: TGTGCCAGCGGGGGGACACCGAACACTGAAGCTTTCTTT. Amino acids: CASGGTPNTEAFF. This chain joins TRBV12-3 or TRBV12-4 and TRBJ1-1; maybe TRBD1 (6 bases). The CDR3 contains 13 residues. Trimming left V 8 bases short and J 1 base short, with 11 bases between.